A selection of T cell receptor beta chains follows, all from one sample in a study of blood T cell repertoires in COVID-19. Generated by immunoSEQ multiplex PCR, the TCRdb table keeps only in-frame clones and is missing some. In the table there are 200,000 or so clones, less than 90% of which are singletons. Sample: peripheral blood. These TCRs come from a woman aged 55-69 years who had recovered from COVID-19. Both conserved end residues are part of each CDR3. The order of the fields is J gene, V gene, CDR3 protein.

J gene: TRBJ2-7; V gene: TRBV6-5; CDR3 protein: CATRDNTYEQYF
J gene: TRBJ1-4; V gene: TRBV5-1; CDR3 protein: CASSIMGLNEKLFF
J gene: TRBJ2-2; V gene: TRBV11-3; CDR3 protein: CASSLSFPGGTGELFF
J gene: TRBJ1-2; V gene: TRBV5-4; CDR3 protein: CASSLELQGARGYTF
J gene: TRBJ1-2; V gene: TRBV3-1/TRBV3-2; CDR3 protein: CASTHGQGREYGYTF
J gene: TRBJ2-5; V gene: TRBV5-1; CDR3 protein: CASSLLSGGGSQETQYF
J gene: TRBJ2-3; V gene: TRBV6-5; CDR3 protein: CASRPGLLFTDTQYF
J gene: TRBJ2-7; V gene: TRBV7-8; CDR3 protein: CASSHDSYEQYF
J gene: TRBJ2-1; V gene: TRBV7-8; CDR3 protein: CASSLAGLDHNEQFF
J gene: TRBJ2-7; V gene: TRBV5-6; CDR3 protein: CASSTGVWASYEQYF
J gene: TRBJ2-2; V gene: TRBV5-6; CDR3 protein: CASSKLAAGELFF
J gene: TRBJ1-1; V gene: TRBV6-2/TRBV6-3; CDR3 protein: CASSPYPTGTNTEAFF
J gene: TRBJ2-1; V gene: TRBV5-4; CDR3 protein: CATSGSYNEQFF
J gene: TRBJ1-1; V gene: TRBV5-1; CDR3 protein: CASSLTSTGRTEAFF
J gene: TRBJ2-2; V gene: TRBV5-1; CDR3 protein: CASSLLDRYTGELFF
J gene: TRBJ2-3; V gene: TRBV7-9; CDR3 protein: CASSLTSSTDTQYF
J gene: TRBJ2-1; V gene: TRBV5-5; CDR3 protein: CASSYRHTSGEQFF
J gene: TRBJ1-4; V gene: TRBV2; CDR3 protein: CASSARTGGSSMNEKLFF
J gene: TRBJ1-2; V gene: TRBV15; CDR3 protein: CATSGGDRNRIGYTF
J gene: TRBJ2-2; V gene: TRBV2; CDR3 protein: CASKISGSYTGELFF
J gene: TRBJ1-1; V gene: TRBV4-1; CDR3 protein: CASSQDSVNTEAFF
J gene: TRBJ2-1; V gene: TRBV11-3; CDR3 protein: CASSLAHPYNEQFF
J gene: TRBJ2-3; V gene: TRBV30; CDR3 protein: CAFGGLSSTDTQYF
J gene: TRBJ1-4; V gene: TRBV7-3; CDR3 protein: CASSLKAGDRGPEKLFF
J gene: TRBJ1-2; V gene: TRBV30; CDR3 protein: CALGGYGYTF
J gene: TRBJ1-5; V gene: TRBV10-3; CDR3 protein: CAISEGTGGNQPQHF
J gene: TRBJ1-2; V gene: TRBV5-5; CDR3 protein: CASSFGTGGRTIYGYTF
J gene: TRBJ2-3; V gene: TRBV30; CDR3 protein: CAWSVEGGGALDTQYF
J gene: TRBJ1-1; V gene: TRBV6-2/TRBV6-3; CDR3 protein: CASSSVPGQGADTEAFF
J gene: TRBJ1-2; V gene: TRBV30; CDR3 protein: CAWSPYRGSDGYTF
J gene: TRBJ1-3; V gene: TRBV18; CDR3 protein: CASSPAALKGNTIYF
J gene: TRBJ2-7; V gene: TRBV7-2; CDR3 protein: CASSPLAGADYEQYF
J gene: TRBJ1-1; V gene: TRBV6-4; CDR3 protein: CASSARGNTEAFF
J gene: TRBJ1-4; V gene: TRBV4-3; CDR3 protein: CASSQDRGDEKLFF
J gene: TRBJ2-1; V gene: TRBV5-1; CDR3 protein: CASSNDGYKGNEQFF
J gene: TRBJ2-1; V gene: TRBV5-1; CDR3 protein: CASSEYNEQFF
J gene: TRBJ2-5; V gene: TRBV7-6; CDR3 protein: CASSLAGRPSQETQYF
J gene: TRBJ2-7; V gene: TRBV9; CDR3 protein: CASSLQTDSYEQYF
J gene: TRBJ1-6; V gene: TRBV19; CDR3 protein: CASRPGGPRNSPLHF
J gene: TRBJ2-1; V gene: TRBV5-4; CDR3 protein: CASSLTSGEVRKQFF
J gene: TRBJ2-3; V gene: TRBV9; CDR3 protein: CASSATSGWSTDTQYF
J gene: TRBJ1-2; V gene: TRBV5-1; CDR3 protein: CASSLRRGRGTGYTF
J gene: TRBJ2-6; V gene: TRBV4-1; CDR3 protein: CASSQDRENSGANVLTF
J gene: TRBJ2-1; V gene: TRBV7-9; CDR3 protein: CASSLLAGGEQFF
J gene: TRBJ2-5; V gene: TRBV18; CDR3 protein: CASSPGQEQETQYF
J gene: TRBJ2-7; V gene: TRBV27; CDR3 protein: CASSWGTSGSYEQYF
J gene: TRBJ1-1; V gene: TRBV4-1; CDR3 protein: CASSQEQGSPGSF
J gene: TRBJ1-1; V gene: TRBV12-5; CDR3 protein: CASGLVLRGETEAFF
J gene: TRBJ1-2; V gene: TRBV5-5; CDR3 protein: CASSSRGFPILRFGYGYTF
J gene: TRBJ2-1; V gene: TRBV11-2; CDR3 protein: CASSSLAGGKYNEQFF
J gene: TRBJ1-4; V gene: TRBV7-9; CDR3 protein: CASSLALGGFGEKLFF